Following are 14 T cell receptor beta chains from one sample sequenced in a study of T cell responses to AZD1222 COVID-19 vaccine. The data were produced by immunoSEQ multiplex PCR, yet TCRdb's version contains in-frame clones alone and is incomplete. In the table there are some 120,000 clones, around 85% of which are singletons. Sequences were derived from peripheral blood, sampled on day 0 of AZD1222 vaccination. These receptors all come from an adult in good health.

The chain is built from TRBV2 and TRBJ2-3, with TRBD2 identical over 8 bases. Per germline, CDR1 SNHLY and CDR2 FYNNEI. This CDR3 is built from 17 residues. V shed 2 bases and J 0 bases; nucleotides not matched to a gene: 7. As DNA, the CDR3 is TGTGCCAGCAGTGAAATCCGGCGGGGGGCTAGCACAGATACGCAGTATTTT. Protein sequence: CASSEIRRGASTDTQYF.

This chain joins TRBV9 and TRBJ2-5; D is ambiguous. Trimming pared 0 bases from V and 0 bases from J, leaving 9 bases between. CDR1 is SGDLS, CDR2 YYNGEE, per germline. CDR3 length: 15 residues. CDR3 residues: CASSVAAGHQETQYF. The CDR3 nucleotides read TGTGCCAGCAGCGTAGCGGCAGGACACCAAGAGACCCAGTACTTC.

The V gene is TRBV7-3, the J gene TRBJ2-7; 11 bases agree with TRBD1. Trimming cost V 4 bases and J 0 bases; bases outside gene matches: 5. The CDR3 is 16 residues long. Germline CDR1 is SGHTA and CDR2 is FQGTGA. The CDR3 DNA reads TGTGCCAGCAGCTCTCCGGGGACAGGGGGCTCCTACGAGCAGTACTTC. Protein product: CASSSPGTGGSYEQYF.

V and J are TRBV18 and TRBJ1-2; D gene ambiguous. Trimming took off 2 bases at V and 4 bases at J, with 5 bases between the two ends. Germline V gene data show CDR1 as KGHSH and CDR2 as LQKENI. CDR3 length: 12 amino acids. The CDR3 nucleotides read TGTGCCAGCTCACCAGTTAGCTATGGCTACACCTTC. Translating gives CASSPVSYGYTF.

This chain connects TRBV27 to TRBJ1-1, with D hard to call. Germline values: CDR1 MNHEY, CDR2 SMNVEV (reference sequence). The V and J ends lost 0 bases and 1 base respectively, with 3 bases between them. This CDR3 has 13 amino acids. CDR3 sequence (DNA): TGTGCCAGCAGTTTATCCGAGAACACTGAAGCTTTCTTT. Its protein is CASSLSENTEAFF.

This clone was recorded a few times. The chain links TRBV7-3 to TRBJ2-3; maybe TRBD2 (5 bases). Trimming cost V 2 bases and J 3 bases, with 6 bases left between them. Germline V gene sequence: CDR1 SGHTA, CDR2 FQGTGA. CDR3 length: 13 residues. CDR3 nucleotide sequence: TGTGCCAGCAGCTTAGGACTGACAGATACGCAGTATTTT. Translation: CASSLGLTDTQYF. The whole variable domain, remainder taken from reference TRBV7-3 and TRBJ2-3, is GAGVSQTPSNKVTEKGKYVELRCDPISGHTALYWYRQSLGQGPEFLIYFQGTGAADDSGLPNDRFFAVRPEGSVSTLKIQRTERGDSAVYLCASSLGLTDTQYFGPGTRLTVL.

The chain uses TRBV19 and TRBJ1-1; 7 bases are a match to TRBD1. With V trimmed by 10 bases and J by 5 bases, 13 bases remained unmatched. The V gene's germline CDR1 is LNHDA and CDR2 SQIVND (reference sequence). The CDR3 runs to 14 residues. The chain's CDR3 is CATHRQGAGTEAFF. The CDR3 DNA follows: TGTGCCACCCATAGACAGGGAGCGGGGACTGAAGCTTTCTTT.

The V and J genes are TRBV6-5 and TRBJ1-2, with 11 bases aligning to TRBD1. Germline trimming cut 4 bases from V and 2 bases from J; bases unmatched to any gene: 3. Germline values: CDR1 MNHEY, CDR2 SVGAGI. The CDR3 has 15 residues. The CDR3 sequence is CASSSDRGRNYGYTF. The DNA of the CDR3 is TGTGCCAGCAGTTCGGACAGGGGGCGGAACTATGGCTACACCTTC.

Only one count was recorded for this clone. The V and J genes are TRBV9 and TRBJ1-4; D not resolved. V was clipped by 4 bases and J by 8 bases, with 18 bases between them. CDR3 size: 15 residues. Germline loops: CDR1 SGDLS, CDR2 YYNGEE. This chain's CDR3 is CASSSLAGPGEKLFF. CDR3 DNA sequence: TGTGCCAGCAGCTCCCTGGCGGGCCCGGGCGAAAAACTGTTTTTT.

The V call is TRBV5-1, the J call TRBJ1-1; D may be TRBD1 (6 bases). The CDR3 is made up of 15 amino acids. CDR1 is SGHRS, CDR2 YFSETQ, per germline. V was shortened by 3 bases and J by 4 bases, with 16 bases between the two germline ends. CDR3 in DNA: TGCGCCAGCAGCTCCTACAGGGTTCTGGGCACTGAAGCTTTCTTT. It is translated as CASSSYRVLGTEAFF.

The rearrangement joins TRBV7-8 to TRBJ1-2, with 7 bases identical to TRBD1. CDR3 length: 12 residues. V lost 5 bases and J lost 13; bases outside the gene matches: 10. The germline CDR1 and CDR2 sequences are SGHVS and FQNEAQ. The CDR3 DNA follows: TGTGCCAGCAGCCCCCGGACAGGCGGTCGCACCTTC. Its protein product is CASSPRTGGRTF.

The J gene is TRBJ2-1, the V gene TRBV6-5, with 8 positions matching TRBD1. CDR1 is MNHEY and CDR2 is SVGAGI in the germline V gene. V lost 6 bases to trimming and J lost 7 bases; unmatched junction nucleotides: 5. The CDR3 runs 13 residues. CDR3 nucleotides: TGTGCCAGCAGACTGACAGGGGTAAATGAGCAGTTCTTC. As protein: CASRLTGVNEQFF.

The chain employs TRBV5-1 and TRBJ1-6; D is unclear. Germline CDR1 is SGHRS and CDR2 is YFSETQ. The germline V and J ends were trimmed by 2 bases and 8 bases, with 8 bases remaining between them. This CDR3 is built from 13 residues. The CDR3 sequence: CASSFEGDSPLHF. Here the CDR3 DNA reads TGCGCCAGCAGCTTTGAGGGAGATTCACCCCTCCACTTT. Filled out from reference TRBV5-1 and TRBJ1-6, the complete variable domain reads KAGVTQTPRYLIKTRGQQVTLSCSPISGHRSVSWYQQTPGQGLQFLFEYFSETQRNKGNFPGRFSGRQFSNSRSEMNVSTLELGDSALYLCASSFEGDSPLHFGNGTRLTVT.

The chain carries TRBV27 and TRBJ1-1; TRBD1 matches at 7 bases. The V segment lost 2 bases and the J segment 8 bases; nucleotides outside the gene matches: 5. Germline V gene data show CDR1 as MNHEY and CDR2 as SMNVEV (reference sequence). The CDR3 contains 13 residues. This CDR3 is CASSLDRDLEAFF. The CDR3 coding sequence is TGTGCCAGCAGTTTAGACAGGGATCTCGAAGCTTTCTTT.